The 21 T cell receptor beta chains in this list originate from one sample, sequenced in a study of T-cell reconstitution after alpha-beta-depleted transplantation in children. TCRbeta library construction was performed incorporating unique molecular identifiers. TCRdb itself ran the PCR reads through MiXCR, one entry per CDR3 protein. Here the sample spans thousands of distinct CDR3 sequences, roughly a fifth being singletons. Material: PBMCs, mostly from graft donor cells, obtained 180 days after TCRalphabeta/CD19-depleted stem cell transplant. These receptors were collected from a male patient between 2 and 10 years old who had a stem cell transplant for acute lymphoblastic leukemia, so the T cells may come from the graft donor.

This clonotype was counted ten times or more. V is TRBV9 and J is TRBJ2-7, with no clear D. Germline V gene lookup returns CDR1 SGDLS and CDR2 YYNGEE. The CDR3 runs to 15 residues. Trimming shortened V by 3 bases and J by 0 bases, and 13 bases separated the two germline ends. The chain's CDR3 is CASSATGSVSYEQYF. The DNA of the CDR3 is TGTGCCAGCAGCGCTACCGGGTCAGTCTCCTACGAGCAGTACTTC.

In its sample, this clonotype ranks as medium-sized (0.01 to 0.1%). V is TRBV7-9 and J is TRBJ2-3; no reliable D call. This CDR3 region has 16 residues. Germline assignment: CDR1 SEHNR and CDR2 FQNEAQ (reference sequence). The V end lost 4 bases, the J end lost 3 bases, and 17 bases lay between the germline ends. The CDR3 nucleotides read TGTGCCAGCAGCTCCCGAGGTGGCCAATGGACAGATACGCAGTATTTT. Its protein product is CASSSRGGQWTDTQYF.

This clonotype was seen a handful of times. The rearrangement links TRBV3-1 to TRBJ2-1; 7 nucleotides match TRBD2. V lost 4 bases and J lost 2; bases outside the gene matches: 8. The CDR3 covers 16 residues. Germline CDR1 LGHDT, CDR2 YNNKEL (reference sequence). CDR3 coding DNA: TGTGCCAGCAGCCTGACCAGAGGGAGGGCCTACAATGAGCAGTTCTTC. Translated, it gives CASSLTRGRAYNEQFF.

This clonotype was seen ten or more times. CDR3 nucleotides: TGTGCCAGCAGCTTAGGACTAGCGGGTACGCAGTATTTT. The encoded protein is CASSLGLAGTQYF. This chain joins TRBV7-9 and TRBJ2-3, with 10 bases aligning to TRBD2. CDR3 length: 13 residues. With 1 base clipped from V and 8 bases from J, the junction kept 0 bases outside the gene matches. The germline gives CDR1 SEHNR, CDR2 FQNEAQ (reference sequence).

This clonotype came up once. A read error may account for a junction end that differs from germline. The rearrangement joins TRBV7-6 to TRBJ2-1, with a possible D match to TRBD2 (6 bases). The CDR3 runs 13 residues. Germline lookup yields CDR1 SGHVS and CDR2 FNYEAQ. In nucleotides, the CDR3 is TGTGCTAGCAGCTTAGCGGTCGGGAGTGAGCAGTTCTTC. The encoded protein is CASSLAVGSEQFF.

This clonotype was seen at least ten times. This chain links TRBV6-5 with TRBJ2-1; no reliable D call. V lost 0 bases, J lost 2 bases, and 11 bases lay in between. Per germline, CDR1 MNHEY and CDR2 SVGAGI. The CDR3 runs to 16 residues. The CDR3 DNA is TGTGCCAGCAGTTACTCGAGGCAATCCCCCTACAATGAGCAGTTCTTC. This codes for CASSYSRQSPYNEQFF.

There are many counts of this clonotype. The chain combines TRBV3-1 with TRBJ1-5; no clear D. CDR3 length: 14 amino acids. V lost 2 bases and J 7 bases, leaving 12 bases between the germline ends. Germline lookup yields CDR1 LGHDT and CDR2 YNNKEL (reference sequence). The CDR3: CASSQLSSAQPQHF. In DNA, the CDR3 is TGTGCCAGCAGCCAATTAAGTTCAGCCCAGCCCCAGCATTTT. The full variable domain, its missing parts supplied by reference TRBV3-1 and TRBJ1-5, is DTAVSQTPKYLVTQMGNDKSIKCEQNLGHDTMYWYKQDSKKFLKIMFSYNNKELIINETVPNRFSPKSPDKAHLNLHINSLELGDSAVYFCASSQLSSAQPQHFGDGTRLSIL.

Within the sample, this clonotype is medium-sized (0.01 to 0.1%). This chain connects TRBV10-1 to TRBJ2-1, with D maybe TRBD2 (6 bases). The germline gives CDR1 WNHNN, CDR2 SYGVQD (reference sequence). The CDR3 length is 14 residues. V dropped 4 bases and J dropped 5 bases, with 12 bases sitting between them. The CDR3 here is CASSVAEDNNEQFF. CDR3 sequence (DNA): TGCGCCAGCAGTGTAGCGGAGGACAACAATGAGCAGTTCTTC.

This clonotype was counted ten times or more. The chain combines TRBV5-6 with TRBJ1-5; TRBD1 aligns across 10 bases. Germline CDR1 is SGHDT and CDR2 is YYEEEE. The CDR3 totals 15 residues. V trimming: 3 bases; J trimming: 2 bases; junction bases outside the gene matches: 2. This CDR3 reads CASSWGTGGNQPQHF. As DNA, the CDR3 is TGTGCCAGCAGCTGGGGGACAGGGGGCAATCAGCCCCAGCATTTT.

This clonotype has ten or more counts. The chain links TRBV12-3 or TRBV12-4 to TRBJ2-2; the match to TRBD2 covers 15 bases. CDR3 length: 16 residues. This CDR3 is CASGLAGGPNTGELFF. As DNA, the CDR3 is TGTGCAAGCGGACTAGCGGGAGGGCCGAACACCGGGGAGCTGTTTTTT.

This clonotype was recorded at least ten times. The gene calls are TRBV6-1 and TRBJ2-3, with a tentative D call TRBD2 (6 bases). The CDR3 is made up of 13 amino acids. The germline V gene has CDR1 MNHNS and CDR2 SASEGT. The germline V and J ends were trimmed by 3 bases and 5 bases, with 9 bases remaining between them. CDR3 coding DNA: TGTGCCAGCAGTGAGGGGACTGAAGATACGCAGTATTTT. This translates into CASSEGTEDTQYF.

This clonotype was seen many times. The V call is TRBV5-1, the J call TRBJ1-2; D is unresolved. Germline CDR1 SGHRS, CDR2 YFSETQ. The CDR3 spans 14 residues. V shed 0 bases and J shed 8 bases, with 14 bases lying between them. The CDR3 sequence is CASSLEARVSGYTF. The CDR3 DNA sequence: TGCGCCAGCAGCTTGGAGGCTAGGGTGAGCGGCTACACCTTC.

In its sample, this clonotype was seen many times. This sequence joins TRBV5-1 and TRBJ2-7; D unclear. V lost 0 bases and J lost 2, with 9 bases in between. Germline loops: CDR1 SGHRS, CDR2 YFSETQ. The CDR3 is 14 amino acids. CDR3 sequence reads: CASSLAGNAYEQYF. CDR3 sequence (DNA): TGCGCCAGCAGCTTGGCGGGTAACGCCTACGAGCAGTACTTC.

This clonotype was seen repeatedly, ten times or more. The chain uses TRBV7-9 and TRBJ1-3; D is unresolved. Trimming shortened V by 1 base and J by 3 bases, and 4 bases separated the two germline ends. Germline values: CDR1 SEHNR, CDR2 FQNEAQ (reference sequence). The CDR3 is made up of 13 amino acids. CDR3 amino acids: CASSLEVGNTIYF. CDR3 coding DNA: TGTGCCAGCAGCTTAGAGGTTGGAAACACCATATATTTT.

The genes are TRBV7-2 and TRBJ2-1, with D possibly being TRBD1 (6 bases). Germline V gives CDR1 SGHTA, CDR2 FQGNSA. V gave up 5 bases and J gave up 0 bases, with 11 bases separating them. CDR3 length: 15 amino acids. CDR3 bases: TGTGCCAGCAGCACAGGGACGGCCTCCTACAATGAGCAGTTCTTC. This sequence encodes CASSTGTASYNEQFF.

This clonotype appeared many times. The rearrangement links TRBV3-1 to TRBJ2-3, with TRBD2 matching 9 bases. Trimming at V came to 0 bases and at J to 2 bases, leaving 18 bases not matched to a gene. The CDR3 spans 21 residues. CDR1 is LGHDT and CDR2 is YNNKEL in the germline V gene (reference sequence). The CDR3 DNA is TGTGCCAGCAGCCAAGACTACGACTATATCGCAAAGCGGGAGGCCACAGATACGCAGTATTTT. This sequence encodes CASSQDYDYIAKREATDTQYF.

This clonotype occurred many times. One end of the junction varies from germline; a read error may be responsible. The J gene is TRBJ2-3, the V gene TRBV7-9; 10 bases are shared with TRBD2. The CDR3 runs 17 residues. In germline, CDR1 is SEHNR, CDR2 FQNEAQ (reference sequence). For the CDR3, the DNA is TGTGCCAGAAGCTCCAATCCGGGACTAGCGAGCACAGATACGCAGTATTTT. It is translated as CARSSNPGLASTDTQYF. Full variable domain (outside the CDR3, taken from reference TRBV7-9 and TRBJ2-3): DTGVSQNPRHKITKRGQNVTFRCDPISEHNRLYWYRQTLGQGPEFLTYFQNEAQLEKSRLLSDRFSAERPKGSFSTLEIQRTEQGDSAMYLCARSSNPGLASTDTQYFGPGTRLTVL.

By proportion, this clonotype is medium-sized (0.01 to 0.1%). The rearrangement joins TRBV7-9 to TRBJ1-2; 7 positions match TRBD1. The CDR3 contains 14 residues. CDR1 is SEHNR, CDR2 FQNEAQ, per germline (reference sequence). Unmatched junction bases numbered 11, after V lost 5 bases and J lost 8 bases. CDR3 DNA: TGTGCCAGCAGCCGACAGGGTGGTCGGCGGGGCTACACCTTC. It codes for CASSRQGGRRGYTF.

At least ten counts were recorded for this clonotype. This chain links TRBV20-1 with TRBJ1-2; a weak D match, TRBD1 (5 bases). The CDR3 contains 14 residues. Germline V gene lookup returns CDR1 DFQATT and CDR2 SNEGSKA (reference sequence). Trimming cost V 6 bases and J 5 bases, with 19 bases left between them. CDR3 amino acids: CSARSRDFRYGYTF. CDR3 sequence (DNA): TGCAGTGCCAGATCTAGGGACTTTAGATATGGCTACACCTTC.

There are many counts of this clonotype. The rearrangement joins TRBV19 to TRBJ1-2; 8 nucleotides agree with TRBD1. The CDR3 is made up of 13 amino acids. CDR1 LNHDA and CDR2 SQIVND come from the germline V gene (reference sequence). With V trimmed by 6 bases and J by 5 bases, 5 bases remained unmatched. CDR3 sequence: CASRQGAYYGYTF. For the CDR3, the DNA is TGTGCCAGTAGGCAGGGGGCATATTATGGCTACACCTTC. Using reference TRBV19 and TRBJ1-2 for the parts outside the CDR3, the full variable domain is DGGITQSPKYLFRKEGQNVTLSCEQNLNHDAMYWYRQDPGQGLRLIYYSQIVNDFQKGDIAEGYSVSREKKESFPLTVTSAQKNPTAFYLCASRQGAYYGYTFGSGTRLTVV.

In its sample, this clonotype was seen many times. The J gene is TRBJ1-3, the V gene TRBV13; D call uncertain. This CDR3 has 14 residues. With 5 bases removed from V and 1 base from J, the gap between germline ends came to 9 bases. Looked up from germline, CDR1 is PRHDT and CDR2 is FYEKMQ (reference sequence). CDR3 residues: CASSLWVSGNTIYF. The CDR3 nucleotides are TGTGCCAGCAGCCTATGGGTTTCTGGAAACACCATATATTTT.